These 28 T cell receptor beta chains originate from one sample sequenced in a study of T cell repertoires in cytomegalovirus infection. MiXCR was run by TCRdb on the reads, yielding one entry per CDR3 protein. Of roughly 300,000 distinct CDR3 sequences in the sample, roughly 24% were seen once. The sequencing sample was made of PBMCs. Receptor source: a human donor in good health (CMV status not recorded). Some clones in this sample may be carry-over from other donors' samples.

The chain joins TRBV7-2 to TRBJ1-4, with 9 bases lining up with TRBD1. The CDR3 sequence is 14 residues long. Germline CDR1 SGHTA, CDR2 FQGNSA. Trimming cost V 3 bases and J 8 bases; bases outside gene matches: 4. In DNA form, the CDR3 reads TGTGCCAGCAGCTTGGCGGACAGGGGAGAAAAACTGTTTTTT. This translates into CASSLADRGEKLFF.

The rearrangement uses TRBV20-1 and TRBJ2-7, with D possibly matching TRBD2 (6 bases). V was pared by 6 bases and J by 0 bases, with 18 bases between. CDR1 is DFQATT, CDR2 SNEGSKA, per germline (reference sequence). This CDR3 has 15 residues. This CDR3 reads CSAPDLARDSYEQYF. For the CDR3, the DNA is TGCAGTGCCCCGGACTTGGCGCGGGACTCCTACGAGCAGTACTTC.

The CDR3 region is CASSHGTSGPHNEQFF. CDR3 bases: TGTGCCAGCAGCCACGGGACTAGCGGGCCCCACAATGAGCAGTTCTTC. This sequence joins TRBV14 and TRBJ2-1; 12 nucleotides align to TRBD2. The CDR3 covers 16 residues. V dropped 3 bases and J dropped 5; count of bases not matched to a gene: 5. In germline, CDR1 is SGHDN, CDR2 FVKESK.

The genes are TRBV5-1 and TRBJ2-7, with D possibly being TRBD1 or TRBD2 (5 bases each). This CDR3 region has 15 residues. From germline, CDR1 is SGHRS and CDR2 YFSETQ. Between the trimmed V and J ends, which lost 4 bases and 5 bases, there was a span of 19 bases. This chain's CDR3 is CASSTEPGRKNEQYF. In DNA, the CDR3 is TGCGCCAGCAGCACCGAACCGGGACGGAAGAACGAGCAGTACTTC.

This clonotype was recorded only once. J is TRBJ2-1 and V is TRBV20-1; D call uncertain. The V gene lost 3 bases and the J gene lost 4 bases, with 7 bases spanning the gap. The CDR3 sequence is 12 residues long. CDR1 and CDR2 from the germline V gene are DFQATT and SNEGSKA (reference sequence). The DNA for the CDR3 is TGCAGTGCTAGTACGATGTACAATGAGCAGTTCTTC. It specifies CSASTMYNEQFF.

This clonotype occurred many times. This chain connects TRBV27 to TRBJ1-1; D is undetermined. CDR3 size: 17 residues. Per germline, CDR1 MNHEY and CDR2 SMNVEV (reference sequence). The V end was cut by 6 bases, the J end by 0 bases, with 20 bases between. The CDR3, as DNA: TGTGCCAGCAGCGGACTCCTCTCAGGTAGTTTGAACACTGAAGCTTTCTTT. Protein sequence: CASSGLLSGSLNTEAFF.

This chain joins TRBV5-1 and TRBJ2-1; 9 bases are shared with TRBD2. There are 17 residues in the CDR3. CDR1 and CDR2 from the germline V gene are SGHRS and YFSETQ. Unmatched junction bases numbered 12, after V lost 0 bases and J lost 8 bases. The CDR3 here is CASSLAKSSGSGDEQFF. CDR3 sequence (DNA): TGCGCCAGCAGCTTGGCCAAGAGTAGCGGGAGTGGAGATGAGCAGTTCTTC.

This clonotype was seen more than once but under ten times. V is TRBV28 and J is TRBJ2-7; 7 bases line up with TRBD2. Germline CDR1 and CDR2: MDHEN and SYDVKM. After removal of 8 bases from V and 3 bases from J, the junction contained 10 bases not matched to a gene. This CDR3 spans 14 amino acids. The CDR3: CASGPGGSRYEQYF. DNA for the CDR3: TGTGCCAGCGGACCCGGGGGGAGCCGCTACGAGCAGTACTTC.

This clonotype was recorded once. The chain's CDR3 is CASSRTGGDHGYTF. The CDR3, as DNA: TGTGCCAGCAGCAGGACAGGGGGGGACCATGGCTACACCTTC. V is TRBV6-6 and J is TRBJ1-2; 10 nucleotides align to TRBD1. The CDR3 runs to 14 residues. Germline V gives CDR1 MNHNY, CDR2 SVGAGI (reference sequence). After removal of 6 bases from V and 6 bases from J, the junction contained 7 bases not matched to a gene.

This rearrangement joins TRBV20-1 to TRBJ1-5, with 10 bases fitting TRBD1. V dropped 5 bases and J dropped 3; count of bases not matched to a gene: 4. CDR3 length: 14 amino acids. CDR1 and CDR2 from the germline V gene are DFQATT and SNEGSKA (reference sequence). The CDR3 loop reads CSAGQGGINQPQHF. The CDR3 DNA is TGCAGTGCTGGACAGGGGGGTATCAATCAGCCCCAGCATTTT.

This clonotype has only a few counts. The V gene is TRBV7-9, the J gene TRBJ1-1; D is ambiguous. The V end was cut by 0 bases, the J end by 11 bases, with 10 bases between. The length of the CDR3 is 12 residues. Germline-derived CDR1 and CDR2 are SEHNR and FQNEAQ (reference sequence). The CDR3 loop reads CASSLAGPWAFF. The DNA for the CDR3 is TGTGCCAGCAGCTTAGCAGGCCCATGGGCTTTCTTT.

V usage is TRBV4-3 and J usage is TRBJ2-3; 7 bases match TRBD2. The CDR3 has 15 amino acids. Germline CDR1 and CDR2: LGHNA and YSLEER. V dropped 6 bases and J dropped 2; count of bases not matched to a gene: 8. CDR3 DNA sequence: TGCGCCAGCAGTCGACTAGCACCACCCACAGATACGCAGTATTTT. Translating gives CASSRLAPPTDTQYF.

The chain carries TRBV24-1 and TRBJ2-3, with 8 positions matching TRBD1. The CDR3 spans 13 residues. Germline loops: CDR1 KGHDR, CDR2 SFDVKD. After removal of 6 bases from V and 5 bases from J, the junction contained 3 bases not matched to a gene. The CDR3 coding sequence is TGTGCCACCAGTCAGGGGGCTGTAGATACGCAGTATTTT. It translates to CATSQGAVDTQYF.

The chain is built from TRBV29-1 and TRBJ1-1; D gene unclear. The CDR3 spans 12 residues. V was clipped by 7 bases and J by 1 base, with 10 bases between them. Germline V gene sequence: CDR1 SQVTM, CDR2 ANQGSEA. The CDR3 reads CSAGRKNTEAFF. In nucleotides, the CDR3 is TGCAGCGCCGGACGGAAGAACACTGAAGCTTTCTTT.

This clonotype was observed at least ten times. The CDR3 is CASSLHVSRGSGELFF. CDR3 sequence (DNA): TGTGCCAGCAGCTTACACGTGTCCAGGGGTTCCGGGGAGCTGTTTTTT. V gene TRBV7-2 combines with J gene TRBJ2-2; possible D gene TRBD1, 6 bases. Germline CDR1 SGHTA, CDR2 FQGNSA. This CDR3 contains 16 residues. Trimming stripped 2 bases from V and 6 bases from J, with 16 bases between.

The chain has TRBV3-1 and TRBJ2-4, with D perhaps TRBD2 (6 bases). V was cut by 3 bases and J by 6 bases, with 18 bases left in between. Germline values: CDR1 LGHDT, CDR2 YNNKEL (reference sequence). CDR3 length: 16 amino acids. This chain's CDR3 is CASSQTSSGAINIQYF. The CDR3 bases are TGTGCCAGCAGCCAGACGAGTTCGGGAGCTATAAACATTCAGTACTTC.

The V call is TRBV28, the J call TRBJ1-1; 8 bases align to TRBD1. Looked up from germline, CDR1 is MDHEN and CDR2 is SYDVKM. The CDR3 has 14 residues. V shed 4 bases, J shed 4 bases, and the junction held 5 bases outside the gene matches. DNA of the CDR3: TGTGCCAGCAGTTATATACAGGGGGTCACTGAAGCTTTCTTT. It yields the protein CASSYIQGVTEAFF. The full variable domain, its missing parts supplied by reference TRBV28 and TRBJ1-1, is DVKVTQSSRYLVKRTGEKVFLECVQDMDHENMFWYRQDPGLGLRLIYFSYDVKMKEKGDIPEGYSVSREKKERFSLILESASTNQTSMYLCASSYIQGVTEAFFGQGTRLTVV.

In this sample, this clonotype turned up many times. The V call is TRBV7-8, the J call TRBJ2-7; D uncertain. V was clipped by 3 bases and J by 5 bases, with 14 bases between them. This CDR3 is built from 14 residues. Germline V CDR1 and CDR2: SGHVS, FQNEAQ. The CDR3 is CASSLNSLVHEQYF. The CDR3 bases are TGTGCCAGCAGCTTGAACAGTTTGGTCCACGAGCAGTACTTC.

This clonotype was seen repeatedly, ten times or more. The V gene is TRBV7-2, the J gene TRBJ2-5; 10 bases are shared with TRBD2. V lost 5 bases and J lost 4; bases outside the gene matches: 4. The CDR3 covers 14 residues. Germline values: CDR1 SGHTA, CDR2 FQGNSA. The CDR3: CASSATSGIETQYF. DNA of the CDR3: TGTGCCAGCAGCGCCACTAGCGGGATAGAGACCCAGTACTTC.

This clonotype was recorded at least ten times. The chain has TRBV12-5 and TRBJ2-1; no definite D call. Germline V gene sequence: CDR1 LGHNT, CDR2 FRNRAP. The CDR3 spans 12 residues. The V end was cut by 2 bases, the J end by 7 bases, with 6 bases between. This chain's CDR3 is CASGLRMNEQFF. In DNA form, the CDR3 reads TGTGCTAGTGGTTTGCGGATGAATGAGCAGTTCTTC.

This clonotype was detected a few times. This chain links TRBV12-3 or TRBV12-4 with TRBJ1-5; no clear D gene. The CDR3 consists of 15 residues. V lost 3 bases and J lost 2, with 11 bases in between. In nucleotides, the CDR3 is TGTGCCAGCAGTTTCTCGGGGTCGGGCAATCAGCCCCAGCATTTT. Its protein is CASSFSGSGNQPQHF.

This clonotype was seen only a few times. V is TRBV19 and J is TRBJ1-1; D is uncertain. Trimming took off 5 bases at V and 7 bases at J, with 14 bases between the two ends. Germline CDR1 is LNHDA and CDR2 is SQIVND (reference sequence). This CDR3 spans 13 amino acids. The chain's CDR3 is CASSLWAQGEAFF. The CDR3 DNA follows: TGTGCCAGTAGTCTTTGGGCGCAAGGTGAAGCTTTCTTT.

This chain connects TRBV29-1 to TRBJ1-4; D not certain. Germline assignment: CDR1 SQVTM and CDR2 ANQGSEA. The V gene lost 8 bases and the J gene lost 3 bases, with 10 bases spanning the gap. The CDR3 has 12 residues. DNA for the CDR3: TGCAGCATTGGGGTCGCTAATGAAAAACTGTTTTTT. It encodes CSIGVANEKLFF.

This clonotype came up many times. The chain couples TRBV7-2 to TRBJ1-6; D unresolved. The CDR3 has 12 amino acids. Trimming removed 5 bases from V and 13 bases from J, with 12 bases in between. Germline V gene lookup returns CDR1 SGHTA and CDR2 FQGNSA. The CDR3 spells CASSPPGDPLHF. CDR3 nucleotides: TGTGCCAGCAGCCCCCCCGGGGATCCCCTCCACTTT.

The chain has TRBV5-1 and TRBJ2-3, with D possibly matching TRBD1 (6 bases). The V gene lost 2 bases and the J gene lost 2 bases, with 15 bases spanning the gap. Looked up from germline, CDR1 is SGHRS and CDR2 is YFSETQ. The CDR3 has 16 residues. The chain's CDR3 is CASSFVPTGITDTQYF. DNA of the CDR3: TGCGCCAGCAGCTTCGTCCCTACAGGGATCACAGATACGCAGTATTTT.

The J gene is TRBJ2-5, the V gene TRBV29-1, with 7 positions matching TRBD2. Per germline, CDR1 SQVTM and CDR2 ANQGSEA. With V trimmed by 6 bases and J by 4 bases, 14 bases remained unmatched. There are 15 residues in the CDR3. Here the CDR3 reads CSVKGAERGGETQYF. CDR3 nucleotide sequence: TGCAGCGTGAAGGGCGCTGAGCGGGGAGGAGAGACCCAGTACTTC.

This clonotype was detected many times. This sequence joins TRBV7-8 and TRBJ1-5; D remains unclear. V lost 5 bases and J 4 bases, leaving 6 bases between the germline ends. There are 12 residues in the CDR3. Germline lookup yields CDR1 SGHVS and CDR2 FQNEAQ. CDR3 amino acids: CASSGINQPQHF. The CDR3 region has the DNA TGTGCCAGCAGCGGAATTAATCAGCCCCAGCATTTT.

This clonotype was detected many times. V and J are TRBV7-9 and TRBJ2-4; the match to TRBD2 covers 7 bases. The length of the CDR3 is 13 residues. Per germline, CDR1 SEHNR and CDR2 FQNEAQ (reference sequence). V shed 5 bases, J shed 9 bases, and the junction held 7 bases outside the gene matches. As DNA, the CDR3 is TGTGCCAGCAGCCCGAGTGGGGAGGGCATTCAGTACTTC. Translation gives CASSPSGEGIQYF.